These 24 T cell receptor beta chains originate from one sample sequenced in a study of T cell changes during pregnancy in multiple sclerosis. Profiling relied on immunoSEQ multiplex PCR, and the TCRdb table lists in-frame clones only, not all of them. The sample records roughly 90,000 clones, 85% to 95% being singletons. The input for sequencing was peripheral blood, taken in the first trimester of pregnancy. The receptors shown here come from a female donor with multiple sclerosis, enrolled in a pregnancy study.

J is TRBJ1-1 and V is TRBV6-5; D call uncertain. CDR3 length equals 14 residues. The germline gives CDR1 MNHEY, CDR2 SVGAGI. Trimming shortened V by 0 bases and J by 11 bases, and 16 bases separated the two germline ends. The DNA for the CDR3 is TGTGCCAGCAGTTACTCCATGGAGGCGACCCGGGCTTTCTTT. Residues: CASSYSMEATRAFF.

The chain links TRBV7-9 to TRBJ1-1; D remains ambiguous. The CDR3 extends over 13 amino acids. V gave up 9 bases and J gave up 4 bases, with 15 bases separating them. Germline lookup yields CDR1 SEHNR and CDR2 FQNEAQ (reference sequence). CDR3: CASAAGSLTEAFF. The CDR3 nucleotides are TGTGCCAGTGCAGCAGGTAGTCTCACTGAAGCTTTCTTT. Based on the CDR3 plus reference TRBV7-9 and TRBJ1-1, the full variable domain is DTGVSQNPRHKITKRGQNVTFRCDPISEHNRLYWYRQTLGQGPEFLTYFQNEAQLEKSRLLSDRFSAERPKGSFSTLEIQRTEQGDSAMYLCASAAGSLTEAFFGQGTRLTVV.

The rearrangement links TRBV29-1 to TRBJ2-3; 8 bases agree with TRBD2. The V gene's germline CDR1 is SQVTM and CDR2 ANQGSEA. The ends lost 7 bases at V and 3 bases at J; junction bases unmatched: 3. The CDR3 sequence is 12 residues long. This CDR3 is CSGRLATDTQYF. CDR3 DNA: TGCAGCGGTAGACTAGCGACAGATACGCAGTATTTT.

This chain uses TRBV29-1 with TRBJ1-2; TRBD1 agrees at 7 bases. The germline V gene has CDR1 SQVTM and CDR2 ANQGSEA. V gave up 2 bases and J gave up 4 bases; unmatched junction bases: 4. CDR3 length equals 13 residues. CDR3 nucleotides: TGCAGCGTTGAACAGGGGGGCCTCTATGGCTACACCTTC. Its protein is CSVEQGGLYGYTF.

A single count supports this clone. CDR3 in DNA: TGTGCCAGCAGCGGACAACTAGCGGGGGGGCCCATTGTTACCGGGGAGCTGTTTTTT. Translating it yields CASSGQLAGGPIVTGELFF. V and J are TRBV2 and TRBJ2-2, with TRBD2 matching over 13 bases. Per the germline V gene, CDR1 is SNHLY and CDR2 is FYNNEI. CDR3 size: 19 residues. Trimming took 6 bases from V and 5 from J; bases not matched to a gene: 15.

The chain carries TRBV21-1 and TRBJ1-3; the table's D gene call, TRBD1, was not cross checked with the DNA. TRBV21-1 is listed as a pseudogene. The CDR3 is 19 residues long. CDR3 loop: CASSTQPTSTGNSGNTIYF. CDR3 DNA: TGTGCCAGCAGCACCCAGCCTACTTCGACAGGGAACTCAGGAAACACCATATATTTT.

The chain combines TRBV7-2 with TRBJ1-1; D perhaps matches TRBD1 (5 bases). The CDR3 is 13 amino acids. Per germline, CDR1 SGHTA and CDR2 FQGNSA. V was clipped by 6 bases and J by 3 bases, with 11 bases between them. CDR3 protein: CASSSSGDTEAFF. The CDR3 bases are TGTGCCAGCAGTTCGTCGGGGGACACTGAAGCTTTCTTT. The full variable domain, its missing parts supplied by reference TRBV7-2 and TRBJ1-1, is GAGVSQSPSNKVTEKGKDVELRCDPISGHTALYWYRQSLGQGLEFLIYFQGNSAPDKSGLPSDRFSAERTGGSVSTLTIQRTQQEDSAVYLCASSSSGDTEAFFGQGTRLTVV.

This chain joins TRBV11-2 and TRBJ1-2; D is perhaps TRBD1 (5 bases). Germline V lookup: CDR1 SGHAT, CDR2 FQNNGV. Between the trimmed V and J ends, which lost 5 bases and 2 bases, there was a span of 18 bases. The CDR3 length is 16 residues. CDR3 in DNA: TGTGCCAGCAGCAGCTATAAGACAGAAAAAAACTATGGCTACACCTTC. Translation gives CASSSYKTEKNYGYTF.

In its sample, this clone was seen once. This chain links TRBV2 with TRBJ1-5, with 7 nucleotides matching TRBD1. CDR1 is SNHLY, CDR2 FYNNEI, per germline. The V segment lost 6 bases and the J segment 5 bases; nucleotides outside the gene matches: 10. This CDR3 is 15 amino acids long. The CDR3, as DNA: TGTGCCAGCAGCAACCGGGACAGCGCCTATCAGCCCCAGCATTTT. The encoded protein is CASSNRDSAYQPQHF.

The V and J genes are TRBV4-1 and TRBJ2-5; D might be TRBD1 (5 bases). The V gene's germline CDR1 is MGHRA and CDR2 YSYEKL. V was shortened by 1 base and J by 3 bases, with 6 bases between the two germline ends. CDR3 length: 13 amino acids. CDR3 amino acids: CASSQVREETQYF. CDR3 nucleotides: TGCGCCAGCAGCCAAGTCAGGGAAGAGACCCAGTACTTC.

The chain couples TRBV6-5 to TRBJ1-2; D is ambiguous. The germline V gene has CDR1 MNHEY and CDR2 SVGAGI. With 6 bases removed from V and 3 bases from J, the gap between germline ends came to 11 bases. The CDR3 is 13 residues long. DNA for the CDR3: TGTGCCAGCAGGCGGGCTTTCGACTATGGCTACACCTTC. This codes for CASRRAFDYGYTF.

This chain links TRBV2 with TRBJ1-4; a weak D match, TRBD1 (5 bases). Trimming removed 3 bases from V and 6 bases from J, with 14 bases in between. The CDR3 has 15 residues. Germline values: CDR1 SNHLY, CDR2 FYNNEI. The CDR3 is CASSEGVSGDEKLFF. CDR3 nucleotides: TGTGCCAGCAGTGAGGGGGTTAGCGGGGATGAAAAACTGTTTTTT.

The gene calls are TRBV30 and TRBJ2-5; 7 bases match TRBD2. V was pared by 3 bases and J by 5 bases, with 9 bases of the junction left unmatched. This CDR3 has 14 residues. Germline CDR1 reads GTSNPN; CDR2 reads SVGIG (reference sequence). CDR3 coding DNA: TGTGCCTGGAGCCTCGCGGGGGTGCGGGAGACCCAGTACTTC. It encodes CAWSLAGVRETQYF.

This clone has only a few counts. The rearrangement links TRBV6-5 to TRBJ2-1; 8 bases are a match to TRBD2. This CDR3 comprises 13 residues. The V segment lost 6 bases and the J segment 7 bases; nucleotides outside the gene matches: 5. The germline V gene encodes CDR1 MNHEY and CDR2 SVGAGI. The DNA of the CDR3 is TGTGCCAGCAGCCGCGGCGGGGGGAATGAGCAGTTCTTC. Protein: CASSRGGGNEQFF.

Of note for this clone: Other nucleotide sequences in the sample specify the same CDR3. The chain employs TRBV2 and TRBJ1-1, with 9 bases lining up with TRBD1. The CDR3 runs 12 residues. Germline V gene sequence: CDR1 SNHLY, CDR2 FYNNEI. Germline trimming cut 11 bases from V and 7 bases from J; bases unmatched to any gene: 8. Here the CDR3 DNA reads TGTGCCGGGAAGCTGGACAGGGGTGAAGCTTTCTTT. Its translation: CAGKLDRGEAFF.

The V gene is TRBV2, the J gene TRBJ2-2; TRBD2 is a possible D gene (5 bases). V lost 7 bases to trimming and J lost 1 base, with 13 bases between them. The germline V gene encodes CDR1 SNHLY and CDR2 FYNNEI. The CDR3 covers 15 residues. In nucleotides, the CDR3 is TGTGCCAGCACAGTAAGACGGGGGAACACCGGGGAGCTGTTTTTT. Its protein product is CASTVRRGNTGELFF. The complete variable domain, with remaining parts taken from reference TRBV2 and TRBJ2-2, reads EPEVTQTPSHQVTQMGQEVILRCVPISNHLYFYWYRQILGQKVEFLVSFYNNEISEKSEIFDDQFSVERPDGSNFTLKIRSTKLEDSAMYFCASTVRRGNTGELFFGEGSRLTVL.

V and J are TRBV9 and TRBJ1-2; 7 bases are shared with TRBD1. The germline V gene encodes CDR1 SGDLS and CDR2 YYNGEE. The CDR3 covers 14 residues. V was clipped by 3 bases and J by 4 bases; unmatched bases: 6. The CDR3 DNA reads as TGTGCCAGCAGCGATGACAGGGAGGTCTATGGCTACACCTTC. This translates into CASSDDREVYGYTF.

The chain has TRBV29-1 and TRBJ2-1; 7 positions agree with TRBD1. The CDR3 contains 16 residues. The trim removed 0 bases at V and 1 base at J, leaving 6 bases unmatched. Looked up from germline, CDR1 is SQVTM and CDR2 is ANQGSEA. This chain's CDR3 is CSVEEVDRRSYNEQFF. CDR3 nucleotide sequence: TGCAGCGTTGAAGAGGTGGACAGGAGGTCCTACAATGAGCAGTTCTTC.

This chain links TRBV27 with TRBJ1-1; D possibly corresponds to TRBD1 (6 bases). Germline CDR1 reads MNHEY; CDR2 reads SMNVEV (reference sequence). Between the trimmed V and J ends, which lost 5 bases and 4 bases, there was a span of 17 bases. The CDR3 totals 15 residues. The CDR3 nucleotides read TGTGCCAGCAGTCATAAGGAGCCAGGGGTCACTGAAGCTTTCTTT. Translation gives CASSHKEPGVTEAFF.

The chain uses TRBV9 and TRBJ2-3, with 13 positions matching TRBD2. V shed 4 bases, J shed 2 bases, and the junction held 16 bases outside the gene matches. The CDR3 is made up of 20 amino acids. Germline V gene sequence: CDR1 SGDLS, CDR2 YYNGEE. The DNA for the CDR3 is TGTGCCAGCAGCTCCCGACTAGCGGGGGGCTGGGAAAGTCACACAGATACGCAGTATTTT. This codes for CASSSRLAGGWESHTDTQYF.

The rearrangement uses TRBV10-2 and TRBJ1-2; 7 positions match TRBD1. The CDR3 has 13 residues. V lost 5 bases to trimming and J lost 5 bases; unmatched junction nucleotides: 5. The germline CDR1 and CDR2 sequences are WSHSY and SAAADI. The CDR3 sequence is CASSQDRTYGYTF. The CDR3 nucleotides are TGCGCCAGCAGTCAGGACAGGACTTATGGCTACACCTTC.

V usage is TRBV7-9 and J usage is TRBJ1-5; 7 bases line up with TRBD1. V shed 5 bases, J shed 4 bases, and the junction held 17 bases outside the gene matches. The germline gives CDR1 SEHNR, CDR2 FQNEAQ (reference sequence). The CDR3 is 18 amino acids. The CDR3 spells CASSHNRDDRVGNQPQHF. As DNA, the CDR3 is TGTGCCAGCAGCCACAACCGAGACGACAGGGTGGGTAATCAGCCCCAGCATTTT.

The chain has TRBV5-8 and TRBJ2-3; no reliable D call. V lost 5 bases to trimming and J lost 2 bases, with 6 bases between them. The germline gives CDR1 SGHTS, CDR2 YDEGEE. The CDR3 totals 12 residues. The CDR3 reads CASRGFTDTQYF. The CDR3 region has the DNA TGTGCCAGCAGGGGCTTCACAGATACGCAGTATTTT.

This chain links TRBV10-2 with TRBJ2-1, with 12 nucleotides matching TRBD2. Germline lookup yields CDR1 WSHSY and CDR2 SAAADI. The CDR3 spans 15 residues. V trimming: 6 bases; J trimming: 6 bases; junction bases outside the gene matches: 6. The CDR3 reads CASRATSGGPNEQFF. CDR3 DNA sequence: TGCGCCAGCAGGGCTACTAGCGGGGGGCCCAATGAGCAGTTCTTC.